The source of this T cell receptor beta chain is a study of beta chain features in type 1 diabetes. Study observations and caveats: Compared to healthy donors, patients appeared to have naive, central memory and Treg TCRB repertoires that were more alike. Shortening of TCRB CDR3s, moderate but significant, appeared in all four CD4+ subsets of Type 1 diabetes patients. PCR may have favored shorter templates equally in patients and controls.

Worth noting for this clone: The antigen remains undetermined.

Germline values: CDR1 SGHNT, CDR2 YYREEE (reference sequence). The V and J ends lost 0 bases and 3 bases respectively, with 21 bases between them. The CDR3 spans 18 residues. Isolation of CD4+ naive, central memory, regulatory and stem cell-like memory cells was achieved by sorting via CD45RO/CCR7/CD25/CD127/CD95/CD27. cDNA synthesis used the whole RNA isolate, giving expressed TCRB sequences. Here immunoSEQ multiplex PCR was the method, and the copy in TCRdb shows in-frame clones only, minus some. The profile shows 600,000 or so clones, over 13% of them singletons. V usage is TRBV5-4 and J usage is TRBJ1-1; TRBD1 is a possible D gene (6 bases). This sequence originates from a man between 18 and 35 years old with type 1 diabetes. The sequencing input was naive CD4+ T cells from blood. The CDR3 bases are TGTGCCAGCAGCTTGGAGGGCACCGGCTCTCCAGGGGACACTGAAGCTTTCTTT. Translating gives CASSLEGTGSPGDTEAFF.